Following are 21 T cell receptor beta chains from one sample sequenced in a study of cytomegalovirus exposure and HLA in healthy donors. The PCR ran on 60 Vbeta and 13 Jbeta primers. The table came from immunoSEQ multiplex PCR; TCRdb's copy has only in-frame clones and leaves some out. The data hold about 140,000 clones, with approximately 80% observed a single time. Sequenced input: PBMCs. The receptors derive from a man aged 45 to 65 in good health and CMV-seronegative.

This clone occurred once. The V gene is TRBV5-1, the J gene TRBJ1-1; D perhaps matches TRBD1 (6 bases). Germline V gene data show CDR1 as SGHRS and CDR2 as YFSETQ. The CDR3 has 13 amino acids. Deletions cut 5 bases from V and 1 base from J, with 9 bases between. CDR3 DNA sequence: TGCGCCAGCAGAGCGACAGGGAACACTGAAGCTTTCTTT. It translates to CASRATGNTEAFF.

The genes are TRBV6-5 and TRBJ1-5; D is unclear. The CDR3 covers 12 residues. V was pared by 8 bases and J by 1 base, with 6 bases between. Looked up from germline, CDR1 is MNHEY and CDR2 is SVGAGI. This CDR3 reads CASGRSNQPQHF. In nucleotides, the CDR3 is TGTGCCAGCGGCCGAAGCAATCAGCCCCAGCATTTT.

The chain couples TRBV28 to TRBJ1-2; 10 nucleotides align to TRBD1. The CDR3 loop spans 15 amino acids. J lost 6 bases, V lost 2 bases, and 6 bases had no gene match. Germline V gives CDR1 MDHEN, CDR2 SYDVKM. CDR3 DNA sequence: TGTGCCAGCAGTTTACCTTCCGGGACAGGGGATGGCTACACCTTC. Residues: CASSLPSGTGDGYTF.

The chain has TRBV7-9 and TRBJ2-1, with TRBD2 matching over 7 bases. The CDR3 length is 14 residues. Germline values: CDR1 SEHNR, CDR2 FQNEAQ (reference sequence). V trimming: 4 bases; J trimming: 3 bases; junction bases outside the gene matches: 3. CDR3 in amino acids: CASSSSGDYNEQFF. In DNA, the CDR3 is TGTGCCAGCAGCTCGAGCGGGGACTACAATGAGCAGTTCTTC.

The chain employs TRBV5-1 and TRBJ2-1; 11 bases map to TRBD2. The J segment lost 4 bases and the V segment lost 4 bases, leaving 4 bases of the junction unmatched. This CDR3 is built from 15 residues. Germline V gene lookup returns CDR1 SGHRS and CDR2 YFSETQ. CDR3 sequence (DNA): TGCGCCAGCAGCCTTGGGACTAGCGGATACAATGAGCAGTTCTTC. It encodes CASSLGTSGYNEQFF.

This chain joins TRBV9 and TRBJ2-7; 8 positions match TRBD1. Trimming took 2 bases from V and 2 from J; bases not matched to a gene: 6. The CDR3 spans 15 residues. Germline CDR1 SGDLS, CDR2 YYNGEE. Here the CDR3 reads CASSVAGTGAYEQYF. The CDR3 DNA sequence: TGTGCCAGCAGCGTTGCCGGGACAGGAGCCTACGAGCAGTACTTC. Looking up the rest from reference TRBV9 and TRBJ2-7 gives the full variable domain: DSGVTQTPKHLITATGQRVTLRCSPRSGDLSVYWYQQSLDQGLQFLIQYYNGEERAKGNILERFSAQQFPDLHSELNLSSLELGDSALYFCASSVAGTGAYEQYFGPGTRLTVT.

The rearrangement links TRBV7-9 to TRBJ2-5; 8 bases align to TRBD2. Germline assignment: CDR1 SEHNR and CDR2 FQNEAQ (reference sequence). CDR3 length: 14 amino acids. V shed 5 bases and J 4 bases; nucleotides not matched to a gene: 6. CDR3 sequence reads: CASSTEGLGETQYF. CDR3 DNA sequence: TGTGCCAGCAGCACGGAGGGACTAGGAGAGACCCAGTACTTC.

The rearrangement uses TRBV9 and TRBJ2-3; TRBD1 might be the D (6 bases). Trimming removed 2 bases from V and 6 bases from J, with 7 bases in between. The germline V gene encodes CDR1 SGDLS and CDR2 YYNGEE. The CDR3 is made up of 12 amino acids. The CDR3 region has the DNA TGTGCCAGCAGCGTCACAGGGGATACGCAGTATTTT. Translation gives CASSVTGDTQYF.

The chain couples TRBV7-2 to TRBJ2-7, with D hard to call. CDR1 is SGHTA and CDR2 is FQGNSA in the germline V gene. Deletions cut 1 base from V and 4 bases from J, with 11 bases between. This CDR3 contains 14 residues. CDR3 in DNA: TGTGCCAGCAGCTTAGTTCCAGGTTTGTACGAGCAGTACTTC. Protein: CASSLVPGLYEQYF.

The chain is built from TRBV2 and TRBJ2-5, with 8 bases fitting TRBD1. The CDR3 is 16 residues long. CDR1 is SNHLY, CDR2 FYNNEI, per germline. The V and J ends lost 4 bases and 1 base, in that order; junction bases with no gene match: 8. CDR3 nucleotides: TGTGCCAGCAGTGCATCGGCAGGGGGCCCCCAAGAGACCCAGTACTTC. Translation: CASSASAGGPQETQYF.

The chain employs TRBV28 and TRBJ1-2, with TRBD1 matching over 8 bases. Unmatched junction bases numbered 10, after V lost 5 bases and J lost 5 bases. The germline V gene encodes CDR1 MDHEN and CDR2 SYDVKM. This CDR3 spans 15 amino acids. The CDR3 sequence is CASSRSAGGAYGYTF. CDR3 in DNA: TGTGCCAGCAGTCGAAGCGCAGGGGGCGCTTATGGCTACACCTTC.

This clone was seen more than once but under ten times. The rearrangement joins TRBV28 to TRBJ2-7, with 7 bases identical to TRBD1. The length of the CDR3 is 14 residues. Germline assignment: CDR1 MDHEN and CDR2 SYDVKM. V was clipped by 7 bases and J by 3 bases; unmatched bases: 9. The CDR3 sequence is CASINRQGDYEQYF. CDR3 DNA sequence: TGTGCCAGCATTAACAGACAGGGAGACTACGAGCAGTACTTC.

The chain carries TRBV9 and TRBJ1-3, with 8 bases identical to TRBD1. Germline V gives CDR1 SGDLS, CDR2 YYNGEE. The CDR3 extends over 16 amino acids. Trimming cost V 4 bases and J 3 bases; bases outside gene matches: 9. Here the CDR3 DNA reads TGTGCCAGCAGCCCTGGACAGGGACCCATTGGAAACACCATATATTTT. Protein: CASSPGQGPIGNTIYF. Based on the CDR3 plus reference TRBV9 and TRBJ1-3, the full variable domain is DSGVTQTPKHLITATGQRVTLRCSPRSGDLSVYWYQQSLDQGLQFLIQYYNGEERAKGNILERFSAQQFPDLHSELNLSSLELGDSALYFCASSPGQGPIGNTIYFGEGSWLTVV.

The chain employs TRBV7-9 and TRBJ2-3; 9 positions match TRBD2. Losses at the gene ends were 1 base for V and 3 bases for J; bases not matched to a gene: 11. The CDR3 sequence is 18 residues long. Germline lookup yields CDR1 SEHNR and CDR2 FQNEAQ (reference sequence). CDR3 nucleotide sequence: TGTGCCAGCAGCTTAGGGACCCCTAGCGGGATTGGTACAGATACGCAGTATTTT. Protein: CASSLGTPSGIGTDTQYF.

V usage is TRBV6-5 and J usage is TRBJ2-5; D might be TRBD1 (6 bases). V gave up 5 bases and J gave up 0 bases, with 13 bases separating them. From germline, CDR1 is MNHEY and CDR2 SVGAGI. This CDR3 spans 15 amino acids. This chain's CDR3 is CASSNRDTYQETQYF. The CDR3 DNA follows: TGTGCCAGCAGTAACCGGGACACGTACCAAGAGACCCAGTACTTC.

This rearrangement joins TRBV15 to TRBJ1-5; D may be TRBD1 (5 bases). The length of the CDR3 is 14 residues. V was clipped by 0 bases and J by 5 bases, with 8 bases between them. Germline assignment: CDR1 LNHNV and CDR2 YYDKDF (reference sequence). Here the CDR3 reads CATSREQTDQPQHF. DNA of the CDR3: TGTGCCACCAGCAGAGAGCAGACAGATCAGCCCCAGCATTTT.

The CDR3 is CASSTVTGSGGTEAFF. The CDR3 DNA sequence: TGTGCCAGCAGCACCGTTACAGGGAGCGGGGGAACTGAAGCTTTCTTT. This sequence joins TRBV28 and TRBJ1-1; tentatively, D is TRBD1 (6 bases). The CDR3 is 16 amino acids. The germline V gene encodes CDR1 MDHEN and CDR2 SYDVKM. Trimming took 6 bases from V and 5 from J, leaving 22 bases between them.

This clone was seen once. A junction end diverges from the germline sequence, so it may reflect a read error. This sequence joins TRBV28 and TRBJ2-1; possibly TRBD2 for D (7 bases). The CDR3 has 13 residues. Looked up from germline, CDR1 is MDHEN and CDR2 is SYDVKM. The CDR3 protein is CASNLGLQGGRVF. The CDR3 coding sequence is TGTGCCAGCAATTTGGGACTACAGGGCGGCAGGGTCTTC.

The J gene is TRBJ1-2, the V gene TRBV7-9; possible D gene TRBD1, 5 bases. Germline V lookup: CDR1 SEHNR, CDR2 FQNEAQ (reference sequence). V shed 1 base and J shed 4 bases, with 13 bases lying between them. This CDR3 region has 15 residues. Here the CDR3 reads CASSLGRGFGYGYTF. CDR3 nucleotides: TGTGCCAGCAGCTTAGGAAGGGGTTTCGGCTATGGCTACACCTTC.

V and J are TRBV5-1 and TRBJ2-6, with D hard to call. The CDR3 is 13 amino acids. Germline V gene lookup returns CDR1 SGHRS and CDR2 YFSETQ. Trimming pared 4 bases from V and 1 base from J, leaving 3 bases between. The CDR3 region is CASSPSGANVLTF. CDR3 nucleotide sequence: TGCGCCAGCAGCCCATCTGGGGCCAACGTCCTGACTTTC.

The rearrangement joins TRBV7-2 to TRBJ2-7, with a tentative D call TRBD2 (5 bases). The length of the CDR3 is 15 residues. V dropped 1 base and J dropped 0 bases, with 10 bases sitting between them. CDR1 and CDR2 (germline): SGHTA, FQGNSA. The CDR3 region is CASSLGSSRSYEQYF. DNA of the CDR3: TGTGCCAGCAGCTTAGGCTCTAGCCGCTCCTACGAGCAGTACTTC.